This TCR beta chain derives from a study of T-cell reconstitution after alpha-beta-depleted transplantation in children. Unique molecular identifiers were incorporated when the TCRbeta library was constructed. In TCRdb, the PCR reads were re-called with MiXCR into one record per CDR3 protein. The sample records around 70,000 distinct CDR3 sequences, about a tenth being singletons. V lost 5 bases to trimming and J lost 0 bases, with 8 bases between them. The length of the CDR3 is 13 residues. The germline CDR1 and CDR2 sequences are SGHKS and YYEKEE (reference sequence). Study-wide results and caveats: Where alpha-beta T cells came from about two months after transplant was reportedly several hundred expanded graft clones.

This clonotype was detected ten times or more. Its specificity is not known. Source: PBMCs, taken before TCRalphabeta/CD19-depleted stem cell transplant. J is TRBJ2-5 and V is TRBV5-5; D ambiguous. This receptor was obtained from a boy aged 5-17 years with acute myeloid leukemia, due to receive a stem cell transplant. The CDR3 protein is CASRQIYQETQYF. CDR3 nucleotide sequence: TGTGCCAGCAGGCAGATTTACCAAGAGACCCAGTACTTC. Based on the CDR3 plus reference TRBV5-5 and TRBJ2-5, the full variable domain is DAGVTQSPTHLIKTRGQQVTLRCSPISGHKSVSWYQQVLGQGPQFIFQYYEKEERGRGNFPDRFSARQFPNYSSELNVNALLLGDSALYLCASRQIYQETQYFGPGTRLLVL.